Shown below are 28 T cell receptor beta chains from a single sample sequenced in a study of beta chain features in type 1 diabetes. The study reverse transcribed the entire isolated RNA, so it sequenced expressed TCRB transcripts. Produced via immunoSEQ multiplex PCR; TCRdb's table is partial and in-frame only. The sample lists some 900,000 clones, 17% occurring once. Sequencing input: naive CD4+ T cells from blood. The source of these receptors is a woman aged 18-29 years in good health.

This clone was counted many times. The chain has TRBV21-1 and TRBJ2-5; the DNA was not compared with TRBD1, the D call given in the table. TRBV21-1 is a pseudogene locus. This CDR3 has 16 residues. Here the CDR3 DNA reads TGTGCCAGCAGCAATACCGGGACAGGGGAACAAGAGACCCAGTACTTC. As protein: CASSNTGTGEQETQYF.

This clone was counted a few times. This chain uses TRBV10-3 with TRBJ2-1; no firm D call. Looked up from germline, CDR1 is ENHRY and CDR2 is SYGVKD. V lost 7 bases to trimming and J lost 6 bases, with 13 bases between them. The CDR3 has 13 amino acids. CDR3 residues: CAITEKGSNEQFF. The CDR3 DNA follows: TGTGCCATCACGGAGAAGGGATCCAATGAGCAGTTCTTC.

V usage is TRBV6-5 and J usage is TRBJ2-3; D may match TRBD1 or TRBD2 (7 bases each). V was pared by 6 bases and J by 4 bases, with 14 bases between. In germline, CDR1 is MNHEY, CDR2 SVGAGI. The CDR3 runs 14 residues. The CDR3 bases are TGTGCCAGCAGATGGGGGAGGGGGCCAGATACGCAGTATTTT. Encoded protein: CASRWGRGPDTQYF.

V is TRBV18 and J is TRBJ2-1; 10 bases are a match to TRBD2. Germline V gives CDR1 KGHSH, CDR2 LQKENI. This CDR3 region has 17 residues. V lost 5 bases and J lost 1; bases outside the gene matches: 8. The CDR3 protein is CASSSSGSGSSYNEQFF. The CDR3 DNA reads TGTGCCAGCTCATCTAGCGGGAGCGGGTCGTCCTACAATGAGCAGTTCTTC.

Only a few counts were recorded for this clone. This sequence joins TRBV19 and TRBJ2-2, with TRBD1 identical over 8 bases. The CDR3 length is 15 residues. V shed 8 bases, J shed 0 bases, and the junction held 5 bases outside the gene matches. Germline V gene sequence: CDR1 LNHDA, CDR2 SQIVND (reference sequence). CDR3 sequence (DNA): TGTGCCAGTGCTCCGGGACAGGCGAACACCGGGGAGCTGTTTTTT. Encoded protein: CASAPGQANTGELFF.

This clone was found a few times. The rearrangement uses TRBV6-5 and TRBJ2-3, with D possibly being TRBD1 (6 bases). The germline V and J ends were trimmed by 4 bases and 4 bases, with 12 bases remaining between them. From germline, CDR1 is MNHEY and CDR2 SVGAGI. This CDR3 has 14 amino acids. The DNA for the CDR3 is TGTGCCAGCAGTTGGTCCAGGGGCTCAGATACGCAGTATTTT. Translation gives CASSWSRGSDTQYF.

The chain joins TRBV4-2 to TRBJ2-1; TRBD2 matches 8 bases. With 5 bases clipped from V and 5 bases from J, the junction kept 5 bases outside the gene matches. CDR1 is LGHNA, CDR2 YNFKEQ, per germline. The CDR3 is 14 amino acids. The CDR3 protein is CASSSLAGHNEQFF. The DNA of the CDR3 is TGTGCCAGCAGCTCGTTAGCGGGACACAATGAGCAGTTCTTC.

The chain employs TRBV10-3 and TRBJ2-3; 9 positions match TRBD1. The J segment lost 1 base and the V segment lost 5 bases, leaving 1 base of the junction unmatched. The CDR3 has 14 amino acids. Germline CDR1 is ENHRY and CDR2 is SYGVKD. This CDR3 is CAISRDRGTDTQYF. The CDR3 DNA sequence: TGTGCCATCAGTCGGGACAGGGGCACAGATACGCAGTATTTT.

This clone was recorded a few times. The V and J genes are TRBV28 and TRBJ2-1; 7 bases line up with TRBD2. The CDR3 is 15 amino acids. Germline V gene lookup returns CDR1 MDHEN and CDR2 SYDVKM. V was clipped by 7 bases and J by 2 bases; unmatched bases: 8. This chain's CDR3 is CASTSSGLPYNEQFF. The CDR3 nucleotides read TGTGCCAGCACTTCTAGCGGCCTCCCCTACAATGAGCAGTTCTTC.

The CDR3 loop reads CASSIGTGNTEAFF. DNA for the CDR3: TGCGCCAGCAGCATAGGGACAGGGAACACTGAAGCTTTCTTT. The chain has TRBV5-1 and TRBJ1-1; 8 nucleotides align to TRBD1. The CDR3 covers 14 residues. Trimming took 4 bases from V and 1 from J; bases not matched to a gene: 3. The germline gives CDR1 SGHRS, CDR2 YFSETQ.

This sequence joins TRBV7-2 and TRBJ1-5, with a tentative D call TRBD1 (5 bases). The V gene's germline CDR1 is SGHTA and CDR2 FQGNSA. The CDR3 has 12 residues. Deletions cut 3 bases from V and 9 bases from J, with 9 bases between. The CDR3, as DNA: TGTGCCAGCAGCTTCGGGGGGTCGCCCCAGCATTTT. Translated: CASSFGGSPQHF. Using reference TRBV7-2 and TRBJ1-5 for the parts outside the CDR3, the full variable domain is GAGVSQSPSNKVTEKGKDVELRCDPISGHTALYWYRQSLGQGLEFLIYFQGNSAPDKSGLPSDRFSAERTGGSVSTLTIQRTQQEDSAVYLCASSFGGSPQHFGDGTRLSIL.

The chain's CDR3 is CASTAGTPGNTIYF. Written as DNA, the CDR3 is TGTGCCAGTACCGCCGGGACTCCGGGAAACACCATATATTTT. The chain combines TRBV19 with TRBJ1-3; D perhaps matches TRBD1 (5 bases). The V gene's germline CDR1 is LNHDA and CDR2 SQIVND (reference sequence). Between the trimmed V and J ends, which lost 7 bases and 4 bases, there was a span of 14 bases. This CDR3 region has 14 residues.

This chain uses TRBV28 with TRBJ1-3; D possibly corresponds to TRBD1 (6 bases). Trimming removed 4 bases at V and 0 bases at J, with 10 bases between. In germline, CDR1 is MDHEN, CDR2 SYDVKM. The CDR3 sequence is 15 residues long. The CDR3 region has the DNA TGTGCCAGCAGTTGGGGACAATTCTCTGGAAACACCATATATTTT. Its translation is CASSWGQFSGNTIYF.

V and J are TRBV4-1 and TRBJ2-7; 7 nucleotides agree with TRBD2. The CDR3 has 13 amino acids. Germline CDR1 is MGHRA and CDR2 is YSYEKL. The trim removed 4 bases at V and 6 bases at J, leaving 6 bases unmatched. The CDR3 DNA reads TGCGCCAGCAGCCCTCACCTAGCGGTCGAGCAGTACTTC. Its protein is CASSPHLAVEQYF.

The chain joins TRBV15 to TRBJ1-5, with D possibly TRBD1 on 6 matching bases. This CDR3 is built from 14 residues. V was shortened by 4 bases and J by 7 bases, with 14 bases between the two germline ends. Germline V gene data show CDR1 as LNHNV and CDR2 as YYDKDF (reference sequence). CDR3 sequence (DNA): TGTGCCACCAGCAACACAGGGTCCGGCCAGCCCCAGCATTTT. It translates to CATSNTGSGQPQHF.

The sample holds a few counts of this clone. The J gene is TRBJ2-1, the V gene TRBV29-1; 7 bases fit TRBD2. The CDR3 has 11 amino acids. CDR1 SQVTM and CDR2 ANQGSEA come from the germline V gene. The CDR3 nucleotides are TGCAGGGGCGGGAGCCACAATGAGCAGTTCTTC. This encodes CRGGSHNEQFF.

This sequence joins TRBV15 and TRBJ2-5; possibly TRBD2 for D (6 bases). Germline V gene sequence: CDR1 LNHNV, CDR2 YYDKDF (reference sequence). Trimming took 6 bases from V and 0 from J, leaving 11 bases between them. This CDR3 spans 14 amino acids. CDR3 region: CATRATGDQETQYF. Written as DNA, the CDR3 is TGTGCCACCAGAGCGACGGGGGACCAAGAGACCCAGTACTTC. Full variable domain (outside the CDR3, taken from reference TRBV15 and TRBJ2-5): DAMVIQNPRYQVTQFGKPVTLSCSQTLNHNVMYWYQQKSSQAPKLLFHYYDKDFNNEADTPDNFQSRRPNTSFCFLDIRSPGLGDTAMYLCATRATGDQETQYFGPGTRLLVL.

Only a few counts were recorded for this clone. Other DNA sequences in this specimen translate into the identical CDR3. The chain couples TRBV5-1 to TRBJ2-7; 12 nucleotides agree with TRBD2. Germline CDR1 reads SGHRS; CDR2 reads YFSETQ. The CDR3 loop spans 14 amino acids. V shed 4 bases, J shed 3 bases, and the junction held 2 bases outside the gene matches. CDR3 amino acids: CASSPGLAGYEQYF. As DNA, the CDR3 is TGCGCCAGCAGCCCGGGACTAGCGGGCTACGAGCAGTACTTC. The full variable domain, completed using reference TRBV5-1 and TRBJ2-7, is KAGVTQTPRYLIKTRGQQVTLSCSPISGHRSVSWYQQTPGQGLQFLFEYFSETQRNKGNFPGRFSGRQFSNSRSEMNVSTLELGDSALYLCASSPGLAGYEQYFGPGTRLTVT.

A remark on this clone: The CDR3 carries no conserved terminal phenylalanine or tryptophan, so it likely arises from a read error. It is unclear where the CDR3 begins or ends on the DNA, so no DNA is shown, and the CDR3 is as TCRdb lists it. The V call is TRBV20-1, the J call TRBJ1-4; the DNA was not used to check the table's D call, TRBD1. Germline V lookup: CDR1 DFQATT, CDR2 SNEGSKA (reference sequence). The CDR3 length is 10 residues, termini included. CDR3 in amino acids: CSAIPRQGAI.

The rearrangement links TRBV7-3 to TRBJ2-3; a weak D match, TRBD2 (6 bases). Germline V gene data show CDR1 as SGHTA and CDR2 as FQGTGA. V shed 1 base and J shed 5 bases, with 16 bases lying between them. The CDR3 is made up of 16 amino acids. The CDR3 sequence: CASSLNSGGWGDTQYF. The CDR3 coding sequence is TGTGCCAGCAGCTTAAACTCCGGGGGATGGGGAGATACGCAGTATTTT.

This clone was detected a few times. A read error is possible here, since a much larger clone lies one base away. This CDR3 is also generated by other DNA sequences in the sample. This rearrangement joins TRBV7-3 to TRBJ2-3; D remains unclear. This CDR3 region has 12 residues. CDR1 and CDR2 from the germline V gene are SGHTA and FQGTGA. V was clipped by 4 bases and J by 0 bases, with 2 bases between them. The CDR3 region is CASSSSTDTQYF. The CDR3 DNA is TGTGCCAGCAGCTCAAGCACAGATACGCAGTATTTT.

This chain connects TRBV5-1 to TRBJ2-1, with D uncertain. This CDR3 contains 17 residues. Germline V gene sequence: CDR1 SGHRS, CDR2 YFSETQ. Deletions cut 0 bases from V and 0 bases from J, with 13 bases between. CDR3 protein: CASSLVPRSSSYNEQFF. DNA for the CDR3: TGCGCCAGCAGCTTGGTACCGAGGTCAAGCTCCTACAATGAGCAGTTCTTC.

This clone was seen a handful of times. V is TRBV28 and J is TRBJ2-5; D may be TRBD1 (7 bases). The germline CDR1 and CDR2 sequences are MDHEN and SYDVKM. This CDR3 is 14 amino acids long. Trimming removed 6 bases at V and 4 bases at J, with 15 bases between. CDR3 loop: CASRQAGGGETQYF. The CDR3 DNA reads as TGTGCCAGCAGGCAAGCAGGGGGAGGAGAGACCCAGTACTTC.

This clone showed up just a few times. The chain recombines TRBV19 with TRBJ1-1, with TRBD1 matching 7 bases. The CDR3 is 13 amino acids. J was trimmed by 8 bases and V by 5 bases; bases with no gene match: 8. CDR1 is LNHDA and CDR2 is SQIVND in the germline V gene (reference sequence). DNA for the CDR3: TGTGCCAGTAGTGCCCGACAGGGTTTGGAAGCTTTCTTT. Its protein is CASSARQGLEAFF.

This chain connects TRBV6-1 to TRBJ1-2; D unresolved. The CDR3 is 15 residues long. In germline, CDR1 is MNHNS, CDR2 SASEGT. Trimming removed 2 bases from V and 2 bases from J, with 12 bases in between. The CDR3 coding sequence is TGTGCCAGCAGTGAATGGGCCGAGGGAAACTATGGCTACACCTTC. Translated: CASSEWAEGNYGYTF.

In its sample, this clone was seen a few times. The chain joins TRBV5-6 to TRBJ1-2; TRBD1 is a possible D gene (5 bases). Trimming cost V 0 bases and J 8 bases, with 23 bases left between them. The CDR3 contains 17 residues. Germline V gives CDR1 SGHDT, CDR2 YYEEEE. The chain's CDR3 is CASSLALLRGAEKGYTF. In nucleotides, the CDR3 is TGTGCCAGCAGCTTGGCACTCCTGAGGGGAGCGGAGAAAGGCTACACCTTC.

The chain couples TRBV29-1 to TRBJ2-2; possible D gene TRBD1, 5 bases. From germline, CDR1 is SQVTM and CDR2 ANQGSEA. Trimming cost V 6 bases and J 0 bases, with 11 bases left between them. The CDR3 totals 14 residues. CDR3 in amino acids: CSVSTDTNTGELFF. Here the CDR3 DNA reads TGCAGCGTCTCGACAGATACGAACACCGGGGAGCTGTTTTTT.

V is TRBV9 and J is TRBJ1-1; D unresolved. Germline CDR1 SGDLS, CDR2 YYNGEE. Trimming took off 0 bases at V and 1 base at J, with 10 bases between the two ends. There are 15 residues in the CDR3. CDR3 amino acids: CASSVGGPANTEAFF. The CDR3 bases are TGTGCCAGCAGCGTAGGTGGTCCGGCGAACACTGAAGCTTTCTTT.